The clone carrying this T cell receptor beta chain was seen a few times. The antigen is undetermined. This record comes from a study of CD8 T cells in ankylosing spondylitis. Findings of the study overall: A TCR beta motif of eight highly homologous variants appeared characteristic of ankylosing spondylitis blood.

Scientists made TCR beta libraries using quantitative 5'-RACE with molecular barcodes. TCRdb fed the 5' RACE reads into MiXCR, producing one record per CDR3 protein. The sample carries over 400,000 distinct CDR3 sequences, about 25% recorded once. J lost 8 bases, V lost 4 bases, and 22 bases had no gene match. CDR1 is SGHRS and CDR2 is YFSETQ in the germline V gene. This CDR3 has 20 residues. The clonotype comes from a male donor with ankylosing spondylitis. Material for sequencing was blood, either unsorted or a sorted T cell fraction (not recorded which). The chain uses TRBV5-1 and TRBJ2-1, with TRBD1 matching over 12 bases. CDR3 in amino acids: CASSPDRDRGLLAGVDEQFF. CDR3 in DNA: TGCGCCAGCAGCCCGGACCGGGACAGGGGGCTGCTAGCGGGAGTGGATGAGCAGTTCTTC.